These T cell receptor beta chains were read from a single sample in a study of T cells in Graves' hyperthyroidism and ophthalmopathy. TCRdb independently ran MiXCR on the multiplex PCR reads; one entry per CDR3 protein. The sample yields about half a million distinct CDR3 sequences, about 16% seen once. Sequencing used blood. The source of these receptors is a woman in her twenties or thirties with Graves' ophthalmopathy. The CDR3 runs from the conserved cysteine through the conserved F or W. D genes are given only for firm matches. Size values are once, few and many counts, or a class for expanded clones, and some rows have none.

>TRBJ2-3|many|TRBV2|NA
TGTGCCAGCAGTGGGGAACGTGCCACAGATACGCAGTATTTT
CASSGERATDTQYF
>TRBJ2-3|NA|TRBV19|TRBD2
TGTGGAGCCTTTAGCGGGAGGGCCGGAGATACGCAGTATTTT
CGAFSGRAGDTQYF
>TRBJ1-1|NA|TRBV7-9|NA
TGTGCCACTGGGGAGGGCCCAAAGCGCGCTGAAGCTTTCTTT
CATGEGPKRAEAFF
>TRBJ2-1|many|TRBV20-1|NA
TGCAGTGCTAGCCGCGCGGCCCGCGGGGATGAGCAGTTCTTC
CSASRAARGDEQFF
>TRBJ1-4|NA|TRBV19|TRBD1
TGTGCCAGCAAGGACAGGCCGTTTTCAGGAAAACTGTTTTTT
CASKDRPFSGKLFF
>TRBJ2-5|many|TRBV11-2|TRBD1
TGTGCCAGCAGCCCTACCAGGGGGGAGACCCAGTACTTC
CASSPTRGETQYF
>TRBJ2-7|many|TRBV28|TRBD2
TGTGCCAGCAGTTACCGACTAGCGGGAGAGGCCGAGCAGTACTTC
CASSYRLAGEAEQYF
>TRBJ2-3|many|TRBV7-8|TRBD2
TGTGCCAGCAGCTTTCCGCGGGAGGGAGGTGGCACAGATACGCAGTATTTT
CASSFPREGGGTDTQYF
>TRBJ2-3|many|TRBV7-2|NA
TGTGCCAGCAGCCGGGACGGCCCGGCGACGCAGTATTTT
CASSRDGPATQYF
>TRBJ1-5|NA|TRBV20-1|TRBD1
TGCAGTGCTCGCCGGGACAGAATTAATCAGCCCCAGCATTTT
CSARRDRINQPQHF
>TRBJ1-5|many|TRBV2|NA
TGTGCCAGCAGTGTTACAGGGAGGGAGGGCAATCAGCCCCAGCATTTT
CASSVTGREGNQPQHF
>TRBJ2-2|many|TRBV20-1|NA
TGCAGTGTCCCATCCTCAGGGTCCTCGAACACCGGGGAGCTGTTTTTT
CSVPSSGSSNTGELFF
>TRBJ2-5|many|TRBV20-1|NA
TGCAGTGCTAGAAGGTTAGAGGGTTGGATTCAGTACTTC
CSARRLEGWIQYF
>TRBJ2-5|many|TRBV24-1|TRBD1
TGTGCCACCAGTGATAATTCGGGACAGCCGGAGACCCAGTACTTC
CATSDNSGQPETQYF
>TRBJ2-3|NA|TRBV19|NA
TGTGCCAGTAGTATATCGGGGACAGATACGCAGTATTTT
CASSISGTDTQYF
>TRBJ2-3|NA|TRBV5-4|NA
TGTGCCAGCAGCTTGGAGAGCGGACAAACGAATACGCAGTATTTT
CASSLESGQTNTQYF
>TRBJ2-1|many|TRBV6-2/TRBV6-3|TRBD2
TGTGCCAGCCAGTTACTAGCGGCATACAATGAGCAGTTCTTC
CASQLLAAYNEQFF
>TRBJ2-5|NA|TRBV6-5|NA
TGTGCCAGCAGTTACTCCAGGGCGGTAGAGACCCAGTACTTC
CASSYSRAVETQYF
>TRBJ2-7|many|TRBV7-2|TRBD1
TGTGCCAGCAGCGCGGGACAGGGGGCGGATGAGCAGTACTTC
CASSAGQGADEQYF
>TRBJ1-4|NA|TRBV7-2|TRBD1
TGTGCCAGCAGCTTTTGGTCAGGGGGGGGAAAACTGTTTTTT
CASSFWSGGGKLFF
>TRBJ2-1|NA|TRBV9|NA
TGTGCCAGCAGCGTAGGGAGCACACGAAGTTTCAATGAGCAGTTCTTC
CASSVGSTRSFNEQFF
>TRBJ2-4|NA|TRBV28|TRBD1
TGTGCCAGCAGCTACAGGGGAAACATTCAGTACTTC
CASSYRGNIQYF
>TRBJ2-7|NA|TRBV5-8|NA
TGTGCCAGCAGAGGGGGTATAGTCGGCGAGCAGTACTTC
CASRGGIVGEQYF
>TRBJ1-1|many|TRBV11-2|NA
TGTGCCAGCAGTCGCAACGATGGGTGGTCAGGGGAAGTTCAAGCTTTCTTT
CASSRNDGWSGEVQAFF